Sequencing of this T cell receptor (beta chain) was carried out in a study of cytomegalovirus exposure and HLA in healthy donors. Study background: A data release that came early held approximately 85 million unique TCRs from HLA-typed donors.

With 60 Vbeta and 13 Jbeta primers, the PCR was carried out. Clones were sequenced by immunoSEQ multiplex PCR, and TCRdb holds only the in-frame ones, with some missing. The sample has 180,000 or so clones, approximately 80% seen once. V lost 5 bases, J lost 5 bases, and 6 bases lay in between. There are 12 residues in the CDR3. CDR1 and CDR2 from the germline V gene are SNHLY and FYNNEI. Sequenced sample: PBMCs. The source is a girl between 5 and 17 years old in good health and CMV-seropositive. The chain is built from TRBV2 and TRBJ2-2; D not certain. CDR3 nucleotide sequence: TGTGCCAGCAGTAAACTAACCGGGGAGCTGTTTTTT. Its protein product is CASSKLTGELFF.